The entry that follows covers one TCR beta chain sequence. Its matching antigen is unknown. Measured with immunoSEQ multiplex PCR; TCRdb has only the in-frame clones, and not every one. This table holds about 180,000 clones, 92% found once. This sample stems from a study of T cell responses to AZD1222 COVID-19 vaccine. Study-level results: Donors were chiefly white British, with a greater number of females, and clonal diversity was perhaps underestimated. Seropositive at baseline were only a handful of AZD1222 recipients. The study found Spike-specific TCR breadth and depth rose after two AZD1222 doses.

CDR1 is SGHNT, CDR2 YENEEA, per germline. V was cut by 5 bases and J by 5 bases, with 15 bases left in between. The CDR3 is 14 amino acids. The rearrangement uses TRBV11-3 and TRBJ2-5, with D perhaps matching TRBD1 (5 bases). The receptor was isolated from an adult who received the AZD1222 COVID-19 vaccine. The sample here was peripheral blood, taken 28 days after the second AZD1222 dose. The CDR3 loop is CASSSHRGSETQYF. Written as DNA, the CDR3 is TGTGCCAGCAGCAGCCATAGGGGAAGCGAGACCCAGTACTTC.